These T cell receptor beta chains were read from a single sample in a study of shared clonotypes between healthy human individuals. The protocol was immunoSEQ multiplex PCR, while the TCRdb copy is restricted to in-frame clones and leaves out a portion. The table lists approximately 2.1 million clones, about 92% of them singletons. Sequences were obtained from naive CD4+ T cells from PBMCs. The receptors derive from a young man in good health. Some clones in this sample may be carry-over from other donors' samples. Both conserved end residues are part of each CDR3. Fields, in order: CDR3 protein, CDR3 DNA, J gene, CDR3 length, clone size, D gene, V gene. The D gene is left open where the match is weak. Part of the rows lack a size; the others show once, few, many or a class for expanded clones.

CDR3aa: CASRMLGEYNEQFF; CDR3nt: TGTGCCAGCAGGATGTTGGGGGAGTACAATGAGCAGTTCTTC; j_gene: TRBJ2-1; len: 14; abundance: NA; d_gene: NA; v_gene: TRBV6-5
CDR3aa: CASSWDRTQDYGYTF; CDR3nt: TGTGCCAGCAGCTGGGACAGGACCCAGGACTATGGCTACACCTTC; j_gene: TRBJ1-2; len: 15; abundance: NA; d_gene: TRBD1; v_gene: TRBV7-9
CDR3aa: CATSRAPGQGIERETQYF; CDR3nt: TGTGCCACCAGCAGAGCTCCGGGACAAGGTATCGAGCGGGAGACCCAGTACTTC; j_gene: TRBJ2-5; len: 18; abundance: NA; d_gene: NA; v_gene: TRBV15
CDR3aa: CASSAYEQYF; CDR3nt: TGTGCCAGCAGTGCCTACGAGCAGTACTTC; j_gene: TRBJ2-7; len: 10; abundance: few; d_gene: NA; v_gene: TRBV2
CDR3aa: CASSVTGKLTQYF; CDR3nt: TGTGCCAGCAGTGTGACAGGGAAACTGACCCAGTACTTC; j_gene: TRBJ2-5; len: 13; abundance: NA; d_gene: TRBD1; v_gene: TRBV27
CDR3aa: CASSPRTGTNEKLFF; CDR3nt: TGTGCCAGCTCACCAAGGACAGGAACTAATGAAAAACTGTTTTTT; j_gene: TRBJ1-4; len: 15; abundance: once; d_gene: TRBD1; v_gene: TRBV18
CDR3aa: CASSEVDGNTEAFF; CDR3nt: TGTGCCAGCAGCGAGGTAGACGGAAACACTGAAGCTTTCTTT; j_gene: TRBJ1-1; len: 14; abundance: once; d_gene: NA; v_gene: TRBV9
CDR3aa: CASSSPSRASGLRYEQYF; CDR3nt: TGTGCCAGCAGCTCCCCCAGTAGGGCTAGCGGTCTGCGGTACGAGCAGTACTTC; j_gene: TRBJ2-7; len: 18; abundance: NA; d_gene: TRBD2; v_gene: TRBV7-8
CDR3aa: CASSLFQGRVADTQYF; CDR3nt: TGTGCCAGCAGTTTATTTCAGGGCAGAGTTGCAGATACGCAGTATTTT; j_gene: TRBJ2-3; len: 16; abundance: NA; d_gene: NA; v_gene: TRBV27
CDR3aa: CAISDVGPRAEQYF; CDR3nt: TGTGCCATCAGTGATGTGGGCCCGCGGGCGGAGCAGTACTTC; j_gene: TRBJ2-7; len: 14; abundance: NA; d_gene: NA; v_gene: TRBV10-3
CDR3aa: CASSLEQTNEAFF; CDR3nt: TGTGCCAGCAGCTTAGAGCAAACCAATGAAGCTTTCTTT; j_gene: TRBJ1-1; len: 13; abundance: NA; d_gene: NA; v_gene: TRBV7-9
CDR3aa: CATRTGGGEKLFF; CDR3nt: TGTGCCACGAGGACAGGGGGAGGTGAAAAACTGTTTTTT; j_gene: TRBJ1-4; len: 13; abundance: NA; d_gene: TRBD1; v_gene: TRBV28
CDR3aa: CASSLPSGRVSNEQFF; CDR3nt: TGTGCCAGCAGCCTCCCCAGCGGGAGGGTGAGTAATGAGCAGTTCTTC; j_gene: TRBJ2-1; len: 16; abundance: once; d_gene: TRBD2; v_gene: TRBV27
CDR3aa: CASNNENTEAFF; CDR3nt: TGCGCCAGCAACAACGAGAACACTGAAGCTTTCTTT; j_gene: TRBJ1-1; len: 12; abundance: NA; d_gene: NA; v_gene: TRBV4-1
CDR3aa: CASSLSLDGGASYEQYF; CDR3nt: TGTGCCAGCAGCTTATCTCTGGATGGTGGGGCCTCCTACGAGCAGTACTTC; j_gene: TRBJ2-7; len: 17; abundance: NA; d_gene: NA; v_gene: TRBV7-6
CDR3aa: CASSITGTRIYTQYF; CDR3nt: TGTGCCAGCAGCATCACCGGGACTAGGATATATACGCAGTATTTT; j_gene: TRBJ2-3; len: 15; abundance: NA; d_gene: TRBD2; v_gene: TRBV7-9
CDR3aa: CASAQGASDTQYF; CDR3nt: TGTGCCAGCGCACAGGGGGCATCAGATACGCAGTATTTT; j_gene: TRBJ2-3; len: 13; abundance: NA; d_gene: TRBD1; v_gene: TRBV6-1
CDR3aa: CASSLAPRGIGNEQFF; CDR3nt: TGCGCCAGCAGCTTGGCCCCACGGGGTATAGGCAATGAGCAGTTCTTC; j_gene: TRBJ2-1; len: 16; abundance: NA; d_gene: NA; v_gene: TRBV5-1
CDR3aa: CASSYSSYEQYF; CDR3nt: TGTGCCAGCAGCTATAGTTCCTACGAGCAGTACTTC; j_gene: TRBJ2-7; len: 12; abundance: NA; d_gene: NA; v_gene: TRBV11-2
CDR3aa: CAWMSGASGYTF; CDR3nt: TGTGCCTGGATGAGCGGGGCCTCTGGCTACACCTTC; j_gene: TRBJ1-2; len: 12; abundance: NA; d_gene: NA; v_gene: TRBV30
CDR3aa: CAISELGVGSYGYTF; CDR3nt: TGTGCCATCAGTGAGTTAGGAGTAGGCTCCTATGGCTACACCTTC; j_gene: TRBJ1-2; len: 15; abundance: NA; d_gene: NA; v_gene: TRBV10-3
CDR3aa: CSVKGGRGGYNEQFF; CDR3nt: TGCAGCGTTAAAGGCGGGAGGGGGGGTTACAATGAGCAGTTCTTC; j_gene: TRBJ2-1; len: 15; abundance: NA; d_gene: TRBD2; v_gene: TRBV29-1
CDR3aa: CASSLIGHRGRTDTQYF; CDR3nt: TGTGCCAGCAGCCTAATCGGGCACAGGGGTAGGACAGATACGCAGTATTTT; j_gene: TRBJ2-3; len: 17; abundance: NA; d_gene: TRBD1; v_gene: TRBV5-6